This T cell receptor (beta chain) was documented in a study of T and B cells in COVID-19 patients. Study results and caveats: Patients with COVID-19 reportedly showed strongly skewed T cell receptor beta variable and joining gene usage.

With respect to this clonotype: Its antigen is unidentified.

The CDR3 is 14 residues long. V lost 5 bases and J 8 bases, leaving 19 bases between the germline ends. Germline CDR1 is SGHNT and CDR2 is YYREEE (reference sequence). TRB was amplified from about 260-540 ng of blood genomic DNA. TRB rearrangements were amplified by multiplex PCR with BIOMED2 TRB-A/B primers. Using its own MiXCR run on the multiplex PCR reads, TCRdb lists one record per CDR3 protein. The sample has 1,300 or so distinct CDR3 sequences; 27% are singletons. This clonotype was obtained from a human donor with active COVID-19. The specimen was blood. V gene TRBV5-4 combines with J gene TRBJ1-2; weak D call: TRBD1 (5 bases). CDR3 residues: CASSGEDPGDGYTF. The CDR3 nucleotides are TGTGCCAGCAGTGGGGAGGACCCTGGGGACGGCTACACCTTC.